Each of the 32 T cell receptor beta chains below was sequenced from the same sample in a study of Ad26.COV2.S vaccination and SARS-CoV-2 variants. The data were produced by immunoSEQ multiplex PCR, yet TCRdb's version contains in-frame clones alone and is incomplete. Of approximately 340,000 clones listed, 92% are singletons. The sequences come from peripheral blood, collected after recovery from COVID-19. Receptors originate from a human donor who had recovered from COVID-19.

The chain links TRBV9 to TRBJ1-4, with D perhaps matching TRBD1 (5 bases). V was clipped by 0 bases and J by 7 bases, with 13 bases between them. Germline V gives CDR1 SGDLS, CDR2 YYNGEE. The CDR3 consists of 15 residues. CDR3 DNA: TGTGCCAGCAGCGTAGCGGGGGGAAGGGGTGAAAAACTGTTTTTT. It is translated as CASSVAGGRGEKLFF.

Notes on this clone: The same CDR3 arises from other DNA sequences in this sample as well. The rearrangement links TRBV12-3 or TRBV12-4 to TRBJ1-2; no reliable D call. The CDR3 is made up of 12 amino acids. Between the trimmed V and J ends, which lost 5 bases and 4 bases, there was a span of 8 bases. The CDR3 reads CASSLGAYGYTF. For the CDR3, the DNA is TGTGCCAGCAGTCTAGGTGCCTATGGCTACACCTTC.

The rearrangement uses TRBV7-9 and TRBJ2-5, with D perhaps TRBD1 or TRBD2 (6 bases each). Germline CDR1 SEHNR, CDR2 FQNEAQ (reference sequence). The CDR3 totals 14 residues. Trimming removed 1 base from V and 5 bases from J, with 11 bases in between. The CDR3 reads CASSLGGALETQYF. CDR3 in DNA: TGTGCCAGCAGCTTAGGGGGGGCCCTGGAGACCCAGTACTTC.

The rearrangement links TRBV27 to TRBJ1-5, with 8 bases matching TRBD1. The CDR3 has 15 residues. With 5 bases clipped from V and 7 bases from J, the junction kept 10 bases outside the gene matches. Per the germline V gene, CDR1 is MNHEY and CDR2 is SMNVEV (reference sequence). The CDR3 DNA is TGTGCCAGCAGTGCCGCGACAGGGGTTGGGCAGCCCCAGCATTTT. It encodes CASSAATGVGQPQHF.

The V gene is TRBV4-1, the J gene TRBJ1-5; D call uncertain. This CDR3 has 16 amino acids. V was pared by 3 bases and J by 3 bases, with 15 bases between. The germline gives CDR1 MGHRA, CDR2 YSYEKL. CDR3 loop: CASSHQEGRTNQPQHF. CDR3 in DNA: TGCGCCAGCAGCCACCAGGAGGGTCGAACCAATCAGCCCCAGCATTTT.

The rearrangement uses TRBV18 and TRBJ2-5, with D possibly TRBD1 on 5 matching bases. Trimming shortened V by 6 bases and J by 1 base, and 18 bases separated the two germline ends. The CDR3 covers 16 residues. The V gene's germline CDR1 is KGHSH and CDR2 LQKENI. CDR3 sequence: CASSRTSTRGQETQYF. The CDR3 coding sequence is TGTGCCAGCTCTCGGACCTCCACAAGGGGCCAAGAGACCCAGTACTTC.

The gene calls are TRBV19 and TRBJ2-3; D gene ambiguous. Germline V CDR1 and CDR2: LNHDA, SQIVND (reference sequence). Between the trimmed V and J ends, which lost 3 bases and 3 bases, there was a span of 10 bases. The CDR3 contains 14 residues. The CDR3 DNA reads TGTGCCAGTAGTATCTCCACGGTAACAGATACGCAGTATTTT. Translated, it gives CASSISTVTDTQYF.

J is TRBJ2-1 and V is TRBV11-2; no reliable D call. CDR3 length: 15 residues. The V and J ends lost 6 bases and 2 bases respectively, with 14 bases between them. Germline assignment: CDR1 SGHAT and CDR2 FQNNGV. CDR3 in amino acids: CASSFRRRPYNEQFF. As DNA, the CDR3 is TGTGCCAGCAGTTTCAGACGGAGACCCTACAATGAGCAGTTCTTC.

The chain uses TRBV27 and TRBJ1-6; the D is unclear. CDR3 size: 12 residues. Between the trimmed V and J ends, which lost 6 bases and 8 bases, there was a span of 8 bases. CDR1 MNHEY and CDR2 SMNVEV come from the germline V gene (reference sequence). The CDR3 region is CASSPLYSPLHF. The CDR3 DNA reads as TGTGCCAGCAGCCCATTGTATTCACCCCTCCACTTT.

The V call is TRBV4-2, the J call TRBJ1-1; no definite D call. Trimming stripped 0 bases from V and 0 bases from J, with 8 bases between. The CDR3 totals 15 residues. Germline CDR1 and CDR2: LGHNA and YNFKEQ. The CDR3 reads CASSQDSTLNTEAFF. The CDR3 DNA follows: TGTGCCAGCAGCCAAGATAGTACCTTGAACACTGAAGCTTTCTTT.

CDR3 sequence reads: CASGAHGSLLHF. CDR3 coding DNA: TGTGCCAGCGGGGCACATGGGTCCCTCCTCCACTTT. The chain carries TRBV6-5 and TRBJ1-6; possible D gene TRBD1, 5 bases. Germline values: CDR1 MNHEY, CDR2 SVGAGI. The CDR3 totals 12 residues. V gave up 8 bases and J gave up 15 bases, with 17 bases separating them.

The CDR3 reads CAISGQAGGGYTF. CDR3 sequence (DNA): TGTGCCATCAGCGGACAGGCCGGGGGTGGCTACACCTTC. The chain links TRBV10-3 to TRBJ1-2; TRBD1 agrees at 7 bases. J was trimmed by 7 bases and V by 6 bases; bases with no gene match: 8. The CDR3 is made up of 13 amino acids. Germline values: CDR1 ENHRY, CDR2 SYGVKD.

The chain has TRBV9 and TRBJ1-2, with D perhaps TRBD1 (6 bases). With 0 bases removed from V and 3 bases from J, the gap between germline ends came to 18 bases. The length of the CDR3 is 17 residues. Germline V lookup: CDR1 SGDLS, CDR2 YYNGEE. CDR3 bases: TGTGCCAGCAGCGTAGCAGCACAGGGATCGATGCACTATGGCTACACCTTC. It translates to CASSVAAQGSMHYGYTF.

As to this clone: Other DNA sequences of this sample code for an identical CDR3. The genes are TRBV29-1 and TRBJ2-7; the D gene is possibly TRBD1 (6 bases). Germline assignment: CDR1 SQVTM and CDR2 ANQGSEA. The CDR3 runs 12 residues. V lost 6 bases and J lost 2, with 11 bases in between. This CDR3 reads CSVKTGPYEQYF. CDR3 DNA: TGCAGCGTAAAGACAGGCCCCTACGAGCAGTACTTC.

The V call is TRBV12-3 or TRBV12-4, the J call TRBJ1-5; D is unclear. V lost 3 bases and J 9 bases, leaving 12 bases between the germline ends. This CDR3 comprises 13 residues. The CDR3, as DNA: TGTGCCAGCAGTTTGGGCACCGGCGGGCCCCAGCATTTT. Encoded protein: CASSLGTGGPQHF.

The V call is TRBV7-8, the J call TRBJ1-3; D gene uncertain. V dropped 5 bases and J dropped 8 bases, with 13 bases sitting between them. Germline-derived CDR1 and CDR2 are SGHVS and FQNEAQ. The CDR3 totals 13 residues. The CDR3 nucleotides are TGTGCCAGCAGCGTAAATTCTTTATACACCATATATTTT. Its translation is CASSVNSLYTIYF.

J is TRBJ2-5 and V is TRBV12-5; D uncertain. Germline V CDR1 and CDR2: LGHNT, FRNRAP. The V gene lost 6 bases and the J gene lost 1 base, with 9 bases spanning the gap. This CDR3 region has 13 residues. CDR3 sequence (DNA): TGTGCTAGTGGACTATCTACCCAAGAGACCCAGTACTTC. Protein: CASGLSTQETQYF.

This chain links TRBV6-2 or TRBV6-3 with TRBJ1-5; the D is unclear. V lost 2 bases and J 4 bases, leaving 18 bases between the germline ends. The germline gives CDR1 MNHEY, CDR2 SVGEGT. The CDR3 has 17 amino acids. The CDR3 reads CASSYTGGKGLNQPQHF. The CDR3 DNA follows: TGTGCCAGCAGTTACACGGGCGGAAAAGGATTGAATCAGCCCCAGCATTTT.

This sequence joins TRBV3-1 (or the pseudogene TRBV3-2) and TRBJ1-3; weak D call: TRBD1 (6 bases). Trimming removed 4 bases from V and 0 bases from J, with 13 bases in between. CDR1 is LGHDT and CDR2 is YNNKEL in the germline V gene (reference sequence). CDR3 length: 16 amino acids. For the CDR3, the DNA is TGTGCCAGCAGCCCACGGGGGGGCCTCTCTGGAAACACCATATATTTT. Its protein is CASSPRGGLSGNTIYF.

This clone has a single count. The rearrangement uses TRBV12-3 or TRBV12-4 and TRBJ2-7; possibly TRBD2 for D (6 bases). V was cut by 6 bases and J by 13 bases, with 16 bases left in between. The CDR3 extends over 11 amino acids. In DNA form, the CDR3 reads TGTGCCAGCAGGCGGGGCACAGTTTCTTACTTC. This encodes CASRRGTVSYF.

This chain connects TRBV11-2 to TRBJ2-3; 8 nucleotides agree with TRBD1. V dropped 5 bases and J dropped 6; count of bases not matched to a gene: 13. The CDR3 is made up of 16 amino acids. Germline CDR1 and CDR2: SGHAT and FQNNGV. CDR3 bases: TGTGCCAGCAGCCCCAACGGGCAGGGGGCGGCGGATACGCAGTATTTT. Translated: CASSPNGQGAADTQYF. The full variable domain, in which reference TRBV11-2 and TRBJ2-3 provide the parts outside the CDR3, is EAGVAQSPRYKIIEKRQSVAFWCNPISGHATLYWYQQILGQGPKLLIQFQNNGVVDDSQLPKDRFSAERLKGVDSTLKIQPAKLEDSAVYLCASSPNGQGAADTQYFGPGTRLTVL.

V is TRBV5-6 and J is TRBJ1-2, with TRBD1 matching over 7 bases. CDR3 size: 15 residues. Germline CDR1 and CDR2: SGHDT and YYEEEE. After removal of 0 bases from V and 4 bases from J, the junction contained 6 bases not matched to a gene. This CDR3 is CASSLVQGGSYGYTF. The DNA for the CDR3 is TGTGCCAGCAGCTTGGTCCAGGGGGGTAGCTATGGCTACACCTTC.

The chain is built from TRBV29-1 and TRBJ2-7; tentatively, D is TRBD1 or TRBD2 (5 bases each). Trimming removed 5 bases from V and 2 bases from J, with 13 bases in between. Germline CDR1 and CDR2: SQVTM and ANQGSEA. This CDR3 has 13 amino acids. DNA of the CDR3: TGCAGCGTTTCGGGACGGACGACCTACGAGCAGTACTTC. As protein: CSVSGRTTYEQYF.

V usage is TRBV12-3 or TRBV12-4 and J usage is TRBJ1-5; the D is unclear. V was clipped by 6 bases and J by 6 bases, with 9 bases between them. The CDR3 extends over 12 amino acids. The DNA of the CDR3 is TGTGCCAGCAGCCCTCTAAGTCAGCCCCAGCATTTT. Residues: CASSPLSQPQHF.

The chain couples TRBV6-1 to TRBJ2-3, with 12 bases fitting TRBD2. The CDR3 is 18 amino acids. The V and J ends lost 3 bases and 1 base, in that order; junction bases with no gene match: 8. Germline V gene lookup returns CDR1 MNHNS and CDR2 SASEGT. CDR3 nucleotides: TGTGCCAGCAGTGATTCTAGCGGGGGGGCCGGGGGCACAGATACGCAGTATTTT. Translating gives CASSDSSGGAGGTDTQYF.

The chain couples TRBV3-1 (or the pseudogene TRBV3-2) to TRBJ2-3; TRBD1 is a possible D gene (5 bases). Trimming stripped 0 bases from V and 2 bases from J, with 9 bases between. The CDR3 has 15 amino acids. CDR1 is LGHDT, CDR2 YNNKEL, per germline (reference sequence). CDR3 DNA sequence: TGTGCCAGCAGCCAAGAATTGGGGCCCACAGATACGCAGTATTTT. This gives the protein CASSQELGPTDTQYF.

The rearrangement links TRBV11-2 to TRBJ2-2; the match to TRBD2 covers 7 bases. The length of the CDR3 is 18 residues. Germline V lookup: CDR1 SGHAT, CDR2 FQNNGV. The trim removed 5 bases at V and 5 bases at J, leaving 17 bases unmatched. CDR3 sequence reads: CASSPKPRTRRDTGELFF. In DNA form, the CDR3 reads TGTGCCAGCAGCCCTAAGCCCAGGACTAGAAGGGATACCGGGGAGCTGTTTTTT.

The V and J genes are TRBV4-1 and TRBJ2-2, with 7 bases aligning to TRBD1. V was pared by 4 bases and J by 7 bases, with 6 bases of the junction left unmatched. The CDR3 has 14 amino acids. The germline V gene has CDR1 MGHRA and CDR2 YSYEKL. Here the CDR3 DNA reads TGCGCCAGCAGCCGAGACGACAGGGACGGGGAGCTGTTTTTT. Protein product: CASSRDDRDGELFF.

The chain recombines TRBV10-1 with TRBJ2-7, with 10 bases aligning to TRBD2. Trimming at V came to 5 bases and at J to 7 bases, leaving 8 bases not matched to a gene. The CDR3 contains 14 residues. Germline CDR1 and CDR2: WNHNN and SYGVQD (reference sequence). CDR3 DNA sequence: TGCGCCAGCAGTACTAGCGGGGTGAACGGTGAGCAGTACTTC. Protein: CASSTSGVNGEQYF.

The V gene is TRBV7-2, the J gene TRBJ1-2; D is perhaps TRBD1 (5 bases). The ends were cut back, 1 base at V and 6 bases at J, with 18 bases in the middle. Germline CDR1 SGHTA, CDR2 FQGNSA. This CDR3 has 16 residues. For the CDR3, the DNA is TGTGCCAGCAGCTTAGAGTTTTTGGGGACGGAGGATGGCTACACCTTC. Protein: CASSLEFLGTEDGYTF.

This clone appeared once. V is TRBV19 and J is TRBJ1-2; D is unclear. The CDR3 runs 11 residues. CDR1 LNHDA and CDR2 SQIVND come from the germline V gene (reference sequence). V lost 3 bases to trimming and J lost 6 bases, with 5 bases between them. This CDR3 is CASSIPHGYTF. The CDR3 coding sequence is TGTGCCAGTAGTATTCCCCATGGCTACACCTTC. Complete variable domain (other parts from reference TRBV19 and TRBJ1-2): DGGITQSPKYLFRKEGQNVTLSCEQNLNHDAMYWYRQDPGQGLRLIYYSQIVNDFQKGDIAEGYSVSREKKESFPLTVTSAQKNPTAFYLCASSIPHGYTFGSGTRLTVV.

With regard to this clone: The same CDR3 is also encoded by other DNA sequences in this sample. This chain's CDR3 is CASSVATGGYEQYF. The CDR3 nucleotides read TGTGCCAGCAGCGTAGCCACGGGAGGCTACGAGCAGTACTTC. V usage is TRBV9 and J usage is TRBJ2-7; 7 bases match TRBD2. Germline CDR1 reads SGDLS; CDR2 reads YYNGEE. J lost 3 bases, V lost 0 bases, and 3 bases had no gene match. This CDR3 comprises 14 residues.